This entry describes one T cell receptor (beta chain). The sample's time point: pretreatment peripheral blood. This entry comes from a study of PD-L1 blockade in urothelial cancer. The table came from immunoSEQ multiplex PCR; TCRdb's copy has only in-frame clones and leaves some out. Of tens of thousands of clones listed, about nine tenths are singletons. This sequence originates from a man in his sixties or seventies with urothelial cancer. Sequenced here: PBMCs, sampled around atezolizumab (anti-PD-L1) treatment.

CDR3 in amino acids: CASSLATSGRANEQFF. The CDR3 DNA sequence: TGTGCCAGCAGTTTGGCGACTAGCGGGAGGGCAAATGAGCAGTTCTTC. The J gene is TRBJ2-1, the V gene TRBV28, with TRBD2 matching 14 bases. V gave up 3 bases and J gave up 7 bases; unmatched junction bases: 5. Germline V gene data show CDR1 as MDHEN and CDR2 as SYDVKM. This CDR3 has 16 residues.